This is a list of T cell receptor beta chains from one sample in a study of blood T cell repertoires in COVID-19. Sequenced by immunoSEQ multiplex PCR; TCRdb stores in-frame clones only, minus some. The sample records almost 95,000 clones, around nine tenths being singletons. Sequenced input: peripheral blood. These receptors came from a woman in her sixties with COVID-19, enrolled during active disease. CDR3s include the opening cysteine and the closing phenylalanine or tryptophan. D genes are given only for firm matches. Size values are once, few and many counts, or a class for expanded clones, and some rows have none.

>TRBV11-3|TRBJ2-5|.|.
CASSLGFYRGGAQYF
TGTGCCAGCAGCTTAGGGTTTTACAGGGGCGGGGCCCAGTACTTC
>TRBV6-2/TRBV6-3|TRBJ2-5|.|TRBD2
CASSYGLLAGGLQETQYF
TGTGCCAGCAGTTACGGGCTGCTAGCGGGAGGGCTTCAAGAGACCCAGTACTTC
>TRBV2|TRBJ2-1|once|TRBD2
CASSVLAGENEQFF
TGTGCCAGCAGTGTCCTAGCGGGGGAAAATGAGCAGTTCTTC
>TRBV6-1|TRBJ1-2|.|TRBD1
CASSEFPGQAGGGYTF
TGTGCCAGCAGTGAATTTCCGGGACAGGCTGGAGGGGGCTACACCTTC
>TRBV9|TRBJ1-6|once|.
CASSVNSGKESPLHF
TGTGCCAGCAGCGTAAACAGCGGGAAGGAGTCACCCCTCCACTTT
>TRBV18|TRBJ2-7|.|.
CASSPSGEDGEQYF
TGTGCCAGCTCACCTTCCGGAGAAGACGGAGAGCAGTACTTC
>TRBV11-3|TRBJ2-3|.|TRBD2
CASSSLAGATDTQYF
TGTGCCAGCAGCTCATTAGCGGGAGCCACAGATACGCAGTATTTT
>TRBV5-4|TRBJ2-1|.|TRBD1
CASSLLTGGFYNEQFF
TGTGCCAGCAGCTTGCTTACAGGGGGCTTTTACAATGAGCAGTTCTTC
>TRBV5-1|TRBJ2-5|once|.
CASSPVGDVQETQYF
TGCGCCAGCAGCCCAGTGGGCGACGTCCAAGAGACCCAGTACTTC
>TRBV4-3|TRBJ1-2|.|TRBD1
CASSPGTAYGYTF
TGCGCCAGCAGCCCGGGGACAGCCTATGGCTACACCTTC
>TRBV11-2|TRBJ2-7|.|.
CASSSSPRAREQYF
TGTGCCAGCAGCTCCTCTCCGAGGGCTCGCGAGCAGTACTTC
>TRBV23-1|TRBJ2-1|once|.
CASRAWRHNEQFF
TGCGCCAGCAGGGCGTGGCGGCACAATGAGCAGTTCTTC
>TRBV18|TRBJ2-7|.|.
CASSLGGGLHEQYF
TGTGCCAGCTCACTGGGGGGGGGCCTCCACGAGCAGTACTTC
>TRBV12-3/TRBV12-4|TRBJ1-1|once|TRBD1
CASSMDRDQAFF
TGTGCCAGCAGCATGGACAGGGACCAAGCTTTCTTT
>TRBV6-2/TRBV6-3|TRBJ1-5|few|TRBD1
CASSGQSTGAGYNQPQHF
TGTGCCAGCAGTGGGCAGTCGACAGGGGCAGGTTACAATCAGCCCCAGCATTTT
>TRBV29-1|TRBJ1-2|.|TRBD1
CSVGTGNYGYTF
TGCAGCGTTGGGACAGGGAACTATGGCTACACCTTC
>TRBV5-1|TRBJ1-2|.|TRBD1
CASSSGTGGNYGYTF
TGCGCCAGCAGCTCTGGGACAGGGGGGAACTATGGCTACACCTTC
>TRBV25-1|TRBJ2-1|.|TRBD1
CASSDIGQGVDEQFF
TGTGCCAGCAGTGACATTGGACAGGGGGTAGATGAGCAGTTCTTC
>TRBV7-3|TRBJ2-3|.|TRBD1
CASSSSGTGSTDTQYF
TGTGCCAGCAGCTCCTCCGGGACAGGGAGCACAGATACGCAGTATTTT
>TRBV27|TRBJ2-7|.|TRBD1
CASSLAGTGFYEQYF
TGTGCCAGCAGTTTAGCCGGGACAGGGTTCTACGAGCAGTACTTC
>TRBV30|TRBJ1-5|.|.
CAWVPGGSSNQPQHF
TGTGCCTGGGTCCCTGGGGGCTCAAGCAATCAGCCCCAGCATTTT
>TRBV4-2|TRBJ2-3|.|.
CASSQDLADRRRTDTQYF
TGTGCCAGCAGCCAAGATTTAGCGGACAGGAGACGCACAGATACGCAGTATTTT
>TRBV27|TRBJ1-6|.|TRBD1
CASSIRDSVSPLHF
TGTGCCAGCAGTATCCGGGACAGTGTTTCACCCCTCCACTTT
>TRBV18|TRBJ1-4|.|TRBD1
CASSPGGAAEKLFF
TGTGCCAGCTCGCCAGGGGGCGCCGCTGAAAAACTGTTTTTT
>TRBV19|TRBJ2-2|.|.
CASSWARANTGELFF
TGTGCCAGTTCGTGGGCCCGTGCGAACACCGGGGAGCTGTTTTTT
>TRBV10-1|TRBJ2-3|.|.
CASSAERADTQYF
TGCGCCAGCAGTGCCGAACGGGCAGATACGCAGTATTTT
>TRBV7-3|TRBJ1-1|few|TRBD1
CASSVTGSTEAFF
TGTGCCAGCAGCGTGACAGGGAGCACTGAAGCTTTCTTT
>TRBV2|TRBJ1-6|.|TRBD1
CASSDRQGSRSPLHF
TGTGCCAGCAGTGATCGACAGGGGTCCAGATCACCCCTCCACTTT
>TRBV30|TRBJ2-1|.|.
CAWVQRRPQRGNEQFF
TGTGCCTGGGTCCAGCGGAGGCCCCAGAGAGGCAATGAGCAGTTCTTC
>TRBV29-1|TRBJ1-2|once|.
CSANPGNYGYTF
TGCAGCGCCAACCCCGGTAACTATGGCTACACCTTC
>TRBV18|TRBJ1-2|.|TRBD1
CASSPPGQGAYGYTF
TGTGCCAGCTCACCCCCGGGACAGGGGGCCTATGGCTACACCTTC
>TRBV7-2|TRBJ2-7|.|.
CASSLLGHLPYEQYF
TGTGCCAGCAGCTTATTGGGACACCTCCCCTACGAGCAGTACTTC
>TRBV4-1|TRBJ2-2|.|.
CASSQAEGSGTGELFF
TGCGCCAGCAGCCAAGCGGAGGGTTCCGGCACCGGGGAGCTGTTTTTT
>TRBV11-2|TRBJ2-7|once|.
CASSLDRGITRQYF
TGTGCCAGCAGCTTAGACAGAGGAATTACGAGGCAGTACTTC
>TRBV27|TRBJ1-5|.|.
CASSNRDQPQHF
TGTGCCAGCAGTAACAGAGATCAGCCCCAGCATTTT
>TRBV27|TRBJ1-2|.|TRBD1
CASSPGQGNYGYTF
TGTGCCAGCAGTCCCGGACAGGGAAACTATGGCTACACCTTC
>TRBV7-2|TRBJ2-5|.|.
CASSLARETQYF
TGTGCCAGCAGCTTAGCGCGAGAGACCCAGTACTTC
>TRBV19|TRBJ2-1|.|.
CASSPVGSSYNEQFF
TGTGCCAGTAGCCCGGTGGGGAGCTCCTACAATGAGCAGTTCTTC
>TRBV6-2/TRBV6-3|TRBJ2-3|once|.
CASSTSYNVWGGSGQYF
TGTGCCAGCAGCACTTCTTATAACGTCTGGGGAGGTAGTGGGCAGTATTTT
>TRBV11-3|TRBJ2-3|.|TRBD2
CASSLLRGGTDTQYF
TGTGCCAGCAGCTTACTGCGGGGGGGCACAGATACGCAGTATTTT